Presented here are 13 T cell receptor beta chains from one specimen sequenced in a study of CD8 T cells in ankylosing spondylitis. TCRdb passed the 5' RACE reads through MiXCR, listing each CDR3 protein once. The repertoire includes some 140,000 distinct CDR3 sequences, 6% to 8% of them detected once, and over 10% sits in the top ten. The sample comprised blood, either unsorted or a sorted T cell fraction (not recorded which). These receptors came from a female donor with ankylosing spondylitis or in good health (not recorded which).

In its sample, this clonotype was seen many times. The chain recombines TRBV12-3 or TRBV12-4 with TRBJ1-5; the D gene is possibly TRBD1 (5 bases). V lost 5 bases to trimming and J lost 6 bases, with 14 bases between them. CDR3 length: 14 residues. The CDR3 spells CASSHTGRVQPQHF. CDR3 sequence (DNA): TGTGCCAGCAGTCACACAGGTCGGGTTCAGCCCCAGCATTTT.

This clonotype was picked up many times. This rearrangement joins TRBV5-4 to TRBJ1-2, with D maybe TRBD1 (5 bases). The CDR3 loop spans 12 amino acids. V lost 4 bases, J lost 2 bases, and 6 bases lay in between. Germline-derived CDR1 and CDR2 are SGHNT and YYREEE (reference sequence). The CDR3 bases are TGTGCCAGCAGCGACAGCAACTATGGCTACACCTTC. This codes for CASSDSNYGYTF.

This clonotype was seen repeatedly, ten times or more. The rearrangement links TRBV12-3 or TRBV12-4 to TRBJ2-3; the D is unclear. The CDR3 has 14 residues. V shed 6 bases and J shed 2 bases, with 12 bases lying between them. The CDR3 loop is CASSSTTATDTQYF. CDR3 DNA sequence: TGTGCCAGCAGCTCTACAACCGCCACAGATACGCAGTATTTT.

At least ten counts were recorded for this clonotype. The chain uses TRBV20-1 and TRBJ1-2; no definite D call. Germline assignment: CDR1 DFQATT and CDR2 SNEGSKA (reference sequence). CDR3 length: 14 amino acids. V was pared by 0 bases and J by 4 bases, with 12 bases between. As DNA, the CDR3 is TGCAGTGCTAGAGATCCGAACCAATCCTATGGCTACACCTTC. Amino acids: CSARDPNQSYGYTF.

This clonotype was seen many times. The V and J genes are TRBV6-2 or TRBV6-3 and TRBJ2-3; TRBD2 agrees at 8 bases. This CDR3 spans 16 amino acids. The germline V gene encodes CDR1 MNHEY and CDR2 SVGEGT. J was trimmed by 4 bases and V by 7 bases; bases with no gene match: 13. The CDR3 protein is CASTGHLAGLPDTQYF. DNA of the CDR3: TGTGCCAGCACGGGACACCTAGCGGGTCTCCCAGATACGCAGTATTTT.

This clonotype came up many times. The V call is TRBV5-1, the J call TRBJ1-1; D ambiguous. The CDR3 length is 15 residues. Trimming pared 1 base from V and 2 bases from J, leaving 12 bases between. Germline loops: CDR1 SGHRS, CDR2 YFSETQ. DNA for the CDR3: TGCGCCAGCAGCTTGAGCCCCCAAATAAACACTGAAGCTTTCTTT. This gives the protein CASSLSPQINTEAFF.

The table lists this clonotype with many counts. The J gene is TRBJ2-7, the V gene TRBV7-6, with 7 bases that match TRBD1. The germline V gene has CDR1 SGHVS and CDR2 FNYEAQ. The CDR3 runs 13 residues. The trim removed 0 bases at V and 6 bases at J, leaving 2 bases unmatched. The CDR3 coding sequence is TGTGCCAGCAGCTTAGCGACAGGGAGCGAGCAGTACTTC. Amino acids: CASSLATGSEQYF.

This clonotype was counted only a few times. V usage is TRBV7-2 and J usage is TRBJ2-3, with a possible D match to TRBD2 (5 bases). This CDR3 has 12 residues. Trimming left V 3 bases short and J 8 bases short, with 9 bases between. Looked up from germline, CDR1 is SGHTA and CDR2 is FQGNSA. The CDR3 nucleotides read TGTGCCAGCAGCTTGGGAGCCAGTACGCAGTATTTT. As protein: CASSLGASTQYF.

This clonotype occurred many times. J is TRBJ1-5 and V is TRBV4-1, with D possibly being TRBD1 (5 bases). CDR3 length equals 15 residues. Germline V CDR1 and CDR2: MGHRA, YSYEKL. The V end lost 1 base, the J end lost 4 bases, and 11 bases lay between the germline ends. The CDR3 spells CASSQAGVGNQPQHF. DNA of the CDR3: TGCGCCAGCAGCCAAGCGGGGGTAGGGAATCAGCCCCAGCATTTT.

This clonotype showed up many times. The rearrangement links TRBV5-1 to TRBJ1-1; TRBD1 is a possible D gene (5 bases). V was cut by 0 bases and J by 0 bases, with 9 bases left in between. Per germline, CDR1 SGHRS and CDR2 YFSETQ. The CDR3 loop spans 15 amino acids. CDR3 sequence: CASSLEATVNTEAFF. CDR3 coding DNA: TGCGCCAGCAGCTTGGAAGCGACAGTGAACACTGAAGCTTTCTTT.

This clonotype occurred many times. The chain joins TRBV5-1 to TRBJ1-1; D is perhaps TRBD1 (6 bases). The V and J ends lost 2 bases and 4 bases respectively, with 9 bases between them. Germline values: CDR1 SGHRS, CDR2 YFSETQ. The CDR3 sequence is 13 residues long. In nucleotides, the CDR3 is TGCGCCAGCAGCTTCGGAGGGGGCACTGAAGCTTTCTTT. Its protein is CASSFGGGTEAFF.

This clonotype was found many times. The CDR3 DNA reads TGCGCCAGCAGCTTGGACACTTCAAACACTGAAGCTTTCTTT. Translating it yields CASSLDTSNTEAFF. The V gene is TRBV5-1, the J gene TRBJ1-1; D gene unclear. Germline V lookup: CDR1 SGHRS, CDR2 YFSETQ. V lost 0 bases and J 2 bases, leaving 8 bases between the germline ends. The CDR3 covers 14 residues.

The sample holds many counts of this clonotype. Written as DNA, the CDR3 is TGTGCCAGCAGTCCAGACAGGGGGAGAACTGAAGCTTTCTTT. Translating it yields CASSPDRGRTEAFF. The chain recombines TRBV12-3 or TRBV12-4 with TRBJ1-1; 9 nucleotides agree with TRBD1. The junction had 6 bases not matched to a gene; V was cut back by 5 bases and J by 5 bases. This CDR3 spans 14 amino acids.